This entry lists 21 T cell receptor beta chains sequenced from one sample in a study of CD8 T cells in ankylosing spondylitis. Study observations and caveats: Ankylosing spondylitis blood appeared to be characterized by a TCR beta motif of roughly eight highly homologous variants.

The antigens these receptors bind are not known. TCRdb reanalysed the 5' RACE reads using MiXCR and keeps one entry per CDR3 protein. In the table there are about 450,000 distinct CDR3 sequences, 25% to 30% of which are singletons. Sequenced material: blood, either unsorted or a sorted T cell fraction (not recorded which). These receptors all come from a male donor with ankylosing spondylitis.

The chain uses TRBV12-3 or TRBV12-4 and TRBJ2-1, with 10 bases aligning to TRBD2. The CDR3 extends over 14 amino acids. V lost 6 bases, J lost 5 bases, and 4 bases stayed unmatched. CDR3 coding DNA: TGTGCCAGCAGAAGGACTAGCGGTGACAATGAGCAGTTCTTC. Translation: CASRRTSGDNEQFF.

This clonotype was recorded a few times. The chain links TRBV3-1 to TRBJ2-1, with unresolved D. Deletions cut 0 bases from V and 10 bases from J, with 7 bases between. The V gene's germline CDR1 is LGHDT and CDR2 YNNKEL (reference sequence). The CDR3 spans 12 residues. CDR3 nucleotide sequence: TGTGCCAGCAGCCAAGATTCGAGGGAGCAGTTCTTC. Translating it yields CASSQDSREQFF.

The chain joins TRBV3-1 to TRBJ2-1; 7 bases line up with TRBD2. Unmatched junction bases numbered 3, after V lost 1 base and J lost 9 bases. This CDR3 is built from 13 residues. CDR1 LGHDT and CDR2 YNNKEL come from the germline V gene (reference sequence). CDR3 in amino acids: CASSQGREGEQFF. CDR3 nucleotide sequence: TGTGCCAGCAGCCAAGGCAGGGAGGGTGAGCAGTTCTTC.

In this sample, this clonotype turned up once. CDR3 in DNA: TGTGCCAGCTTAGGGCAGGGAGCTAACTATGGCTACACCTTC. Its translation is CASLGQGANYGYTF. This chain uses TRBV7-9 with TRBJ1-2; weak D call: TRBD1 (5 bases). Between the trimmed V and J ends, which lost 8 bases and 0 bases, there was a span of 13 bases. Germline loops: CDR1 SEHNR, CDR2 FQNEAQ (reference sequence). The CDR3 totals 14 residues. Supplemented by reference TRBV7-9 and TRBJ1-2, the full variable domain reads DTGVSQNPRHKITKRGQNVTFRCDPISEHNRLYWYRQTLGQGPEFLTYFQNEAQLEKSRLLSDRFSAERPKGSFSTLEIQRTEQGDSAMYLCASLGQGANYGYTFGSGTRLTVV.

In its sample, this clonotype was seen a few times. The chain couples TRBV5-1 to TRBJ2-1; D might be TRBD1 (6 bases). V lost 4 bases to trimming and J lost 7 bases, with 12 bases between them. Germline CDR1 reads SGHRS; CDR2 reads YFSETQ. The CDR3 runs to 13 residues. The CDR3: CASSPQQGNEQFF. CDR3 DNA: TGCGCCAGCAGCCCCCAACAGGGTAATGAGCAGTTCTTC.

The CDR3: CSALRGKDEKLFF. The CDR3 nucleotides read TGCAGTGCTCTCAGGGGGAAAGATGAAAAACTGTTTTTT. The chain joins TRBV20-1 to TRBJ1-4; 7 nucleotides align to TRBD1. CDR3 length: 13 residues. Trimming took 5 bases from V and 6 from J; bases not matched to a gene: 6. Per the germline V gene, CDR1 is DFQATT and CDR2 is SNEGSKA (reference sequence).

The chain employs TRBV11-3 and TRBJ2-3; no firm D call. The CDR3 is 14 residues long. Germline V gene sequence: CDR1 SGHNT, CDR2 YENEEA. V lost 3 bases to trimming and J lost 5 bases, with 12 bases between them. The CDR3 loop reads CASSFQGDGDTQYF. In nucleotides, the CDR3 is TGTGCCAGCAGCTTTCAAGGAGACGGAGATACGCAGTATTTT.

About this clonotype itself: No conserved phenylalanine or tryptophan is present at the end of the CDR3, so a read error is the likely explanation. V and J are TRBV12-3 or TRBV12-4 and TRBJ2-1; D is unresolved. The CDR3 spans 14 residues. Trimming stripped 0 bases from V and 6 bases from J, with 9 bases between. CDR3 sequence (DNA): TGTGCCAGCAGTTTAGCTCGGGCTTCCAATGAGCAGTTCCTC. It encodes CASSLARASNEQFL.

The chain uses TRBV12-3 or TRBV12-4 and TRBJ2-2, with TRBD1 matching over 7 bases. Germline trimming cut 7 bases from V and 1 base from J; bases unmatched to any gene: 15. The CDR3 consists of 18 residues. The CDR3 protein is CASTFPTGTPENTGELFF. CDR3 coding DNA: TGTGCCAGCACCTTTCCGACAGGGACGCCTGAGAACACCGGGGAGCTGTTTTTT.

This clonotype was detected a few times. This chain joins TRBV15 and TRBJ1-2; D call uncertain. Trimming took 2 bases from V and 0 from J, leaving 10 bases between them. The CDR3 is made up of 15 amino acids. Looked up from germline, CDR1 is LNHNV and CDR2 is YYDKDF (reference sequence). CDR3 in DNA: TGTGCCACCAGCAGATCAGGATGGGCTAACTATGGCTACACCTTC. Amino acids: CATSRSGWANYGYTF.

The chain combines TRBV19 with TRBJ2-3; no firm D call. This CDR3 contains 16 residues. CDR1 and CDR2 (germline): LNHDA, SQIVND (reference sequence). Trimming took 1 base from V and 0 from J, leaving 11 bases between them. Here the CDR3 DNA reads TGTGCCAGTAGTATAGGGGCAGAGCCTAGCACAGATACGCAGTATTTT. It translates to CASSIGAEPSTDTQYF.

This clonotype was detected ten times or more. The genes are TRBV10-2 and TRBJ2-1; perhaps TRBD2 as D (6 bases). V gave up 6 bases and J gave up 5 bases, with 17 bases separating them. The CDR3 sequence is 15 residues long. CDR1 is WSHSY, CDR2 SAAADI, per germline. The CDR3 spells CASSLSGGRHNEQFF. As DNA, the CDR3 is TGCGCCAGCAGCTTGAGTGGGGGGAGACACAATGAGCAGTTCTTC.

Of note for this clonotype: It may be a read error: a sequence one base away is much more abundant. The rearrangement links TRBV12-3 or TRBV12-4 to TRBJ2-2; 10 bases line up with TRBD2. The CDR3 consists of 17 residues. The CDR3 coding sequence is TGTGCCTGCAGTCACCAAGCGGGAGGGCCGGACACCGGGGAGCTGTTTTTT. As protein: CACSHQAGGPDTGELFF.

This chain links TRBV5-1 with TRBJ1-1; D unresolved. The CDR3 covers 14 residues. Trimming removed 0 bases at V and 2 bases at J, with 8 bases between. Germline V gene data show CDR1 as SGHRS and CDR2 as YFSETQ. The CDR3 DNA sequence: TGCGCCAGCAGCTTGGCCAGAGATAACACTGAAGCTTTCTTT. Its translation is CASSLARDNTEAFF.

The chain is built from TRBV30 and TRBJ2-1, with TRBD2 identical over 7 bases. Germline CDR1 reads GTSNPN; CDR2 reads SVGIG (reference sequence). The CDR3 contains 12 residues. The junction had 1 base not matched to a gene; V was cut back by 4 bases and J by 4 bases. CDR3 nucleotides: TGTGCCTGGACTAGCGGATACAATGAGCAGTTCTTC. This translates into CAWTSGYNEQFF.

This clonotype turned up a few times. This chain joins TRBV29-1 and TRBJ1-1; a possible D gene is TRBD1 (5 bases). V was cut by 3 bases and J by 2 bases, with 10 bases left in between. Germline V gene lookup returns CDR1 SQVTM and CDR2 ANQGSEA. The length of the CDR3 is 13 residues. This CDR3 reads CSVERGSNTEAFF. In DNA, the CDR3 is TGCAGCGTTGAGAGGGGTTCAAACACTGAAGCTTTCTTT.

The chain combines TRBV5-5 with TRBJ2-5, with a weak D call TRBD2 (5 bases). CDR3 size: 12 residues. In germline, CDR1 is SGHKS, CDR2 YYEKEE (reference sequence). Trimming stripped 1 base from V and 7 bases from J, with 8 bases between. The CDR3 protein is CASSLQRGTQYF. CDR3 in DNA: TGTGCCAGCAGCTTGCAACGGGGGACCCAGTACTTC.

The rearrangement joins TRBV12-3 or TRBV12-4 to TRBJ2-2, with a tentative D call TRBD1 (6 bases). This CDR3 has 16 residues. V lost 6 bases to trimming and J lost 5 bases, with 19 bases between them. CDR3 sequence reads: CASSQYYRTGTGELFF. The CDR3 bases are TGTGCCAGCAGCCAATATTATAGAACAGGGACCGGGGAGCTGTTTTTT.

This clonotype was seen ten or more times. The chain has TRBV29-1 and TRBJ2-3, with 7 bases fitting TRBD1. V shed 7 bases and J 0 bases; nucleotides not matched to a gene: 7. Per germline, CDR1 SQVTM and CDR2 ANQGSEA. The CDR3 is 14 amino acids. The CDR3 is CSAGQGVSTDTQYF. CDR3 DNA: TGCAGCGCCGGCCAGGGGGTTAGCACAGATACGCAGTATTTT.

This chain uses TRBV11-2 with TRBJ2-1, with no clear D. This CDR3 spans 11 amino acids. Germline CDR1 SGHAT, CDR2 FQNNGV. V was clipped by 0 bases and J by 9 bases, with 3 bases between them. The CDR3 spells CASSLDLEQFF. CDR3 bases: TGTGCCAGCAGCTTAGATCTTGAGCAGTTCTTC.

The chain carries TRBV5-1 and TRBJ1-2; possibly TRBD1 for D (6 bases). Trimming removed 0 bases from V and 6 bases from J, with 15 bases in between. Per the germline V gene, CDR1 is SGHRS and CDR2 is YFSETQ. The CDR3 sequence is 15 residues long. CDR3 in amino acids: CASSLEAGEGDGYTF. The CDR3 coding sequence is TGCGCCAGCAGCTTGGAGGCAGGGGAAGGCGATGGCTACACCTTC.